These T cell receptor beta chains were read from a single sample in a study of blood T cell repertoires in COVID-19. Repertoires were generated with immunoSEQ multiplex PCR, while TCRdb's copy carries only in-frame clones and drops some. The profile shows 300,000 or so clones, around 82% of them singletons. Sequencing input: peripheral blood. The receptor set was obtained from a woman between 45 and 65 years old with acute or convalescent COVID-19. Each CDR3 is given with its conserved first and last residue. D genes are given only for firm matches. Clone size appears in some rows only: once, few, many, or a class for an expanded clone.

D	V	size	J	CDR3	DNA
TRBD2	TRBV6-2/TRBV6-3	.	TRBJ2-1	CASSKQRTSGRSYNEQFF	TGTGCCAGCAGCAAACAAAGGACTAGCGGAAGGTCATACAATGAGCAGTTCTTC
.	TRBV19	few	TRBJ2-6	CASSPIRGLGVLTF	TGTGCCAGTAGTCCAATACGGGGACTGGGCGTCCTGACTTTC
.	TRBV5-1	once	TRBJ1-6	CASSLGTDEESLHF	TGCGCCAGCAGCTTGGGGACAGATGAAGAATCCCTCCACTTT
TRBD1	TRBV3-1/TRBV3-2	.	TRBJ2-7	CASSRGQGAYEQYF	TGTGCCAGCAGCCGTGGACAGGGGGCCTACGAGCAGTACTTC
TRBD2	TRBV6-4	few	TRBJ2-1	CASSGRLAGVIFRNNEQFF	TGTGCCAGCAGTGGAAGGTTAGCGGGAGTCATTTTTCGGAACAATGAGCAGTTCTTC
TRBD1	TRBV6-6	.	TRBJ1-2	CASSPPTGDYGYTF	TGTGCCAGCAGTCCCCCGACAGGGGACTATGGCTACACCTTC
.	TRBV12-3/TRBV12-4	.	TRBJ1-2	CASSITPGGYTF	TGTGCCAGCAGTATAACTCCAGGAGGCTACACCTTC
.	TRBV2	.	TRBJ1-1	CASSDQDTEAFF	TGTGCCAGCAGTGACCAGGACACTGAAGCTTTCTTT
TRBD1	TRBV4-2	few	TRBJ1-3	CASSQPGTVSGNTIYF	TGTGCCAGCAGCCAGCCAGGGACAGTCTCTGGAAACACCATATATTTT
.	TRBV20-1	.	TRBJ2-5	CSARVQETQYF	TGCAGTGCCCGAGTCCAAGAGACCCAGTACTTC
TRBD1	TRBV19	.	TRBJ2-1	CASSIGTGNEQFF	TGTGCCAGTAGTATAGGGACAGGCAATGAGCAGTTCTTC
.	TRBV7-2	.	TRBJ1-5	CASGGSNSNQPQHF	TGTGCCAGCGGTGGGAGCAATAGCAATCAGCCCCAGCATTTT
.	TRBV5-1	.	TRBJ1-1	CASTPSPLSRTEAFF	TGCGCCAGCACCCCCAGCCCCCTCTCGAGGACTGAAGCTTTCTTT
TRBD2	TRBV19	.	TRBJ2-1	CASSLSGGTVYNEQFF	TGTGCCAGTAGCCTTAGCGGGGGCACTGTATACAATGAGCAGTTCTTC
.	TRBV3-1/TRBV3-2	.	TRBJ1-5	CASSLGAGANQPQHF	TGTGCCAGCAGCTTGGGTGCAGGGGCGAATCAGCCCCAGCATTTT
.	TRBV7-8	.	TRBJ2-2	CASSLAGGTKNTGELFF	TGTGCCAGCAGCTTAGCGGGGGGGACAAAGAACACCGGGGAGCTGTTTTTT
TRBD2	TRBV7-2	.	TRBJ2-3	CASSLAAGGFSTDTQYF	TGTGCCAGCAGCTTAGCGGCGGGGGGATTCAGCACAGATACGCAGTATTTT
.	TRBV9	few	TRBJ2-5	CASSVALGRKETQYF	TGTGCCAGCAGCGTAGCTCTGGGGCGAAAGGAGACCCAGTACTTC
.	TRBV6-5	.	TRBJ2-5	CASSYSGRVETQYF	TGTGCCAGCAGTTACTCGGGGCGCGTTGAGACCCAGTACTTC
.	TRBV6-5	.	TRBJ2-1	CASSYQRYSSYNEQFF	TGTGCCAGCAGTTACCAGCGGTACAGCTCCTACAATGAGCAGTTCTTC
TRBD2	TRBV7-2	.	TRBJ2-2	CASSPRGLAGGVNTGELFF	TGTGCCAGCAGCCCACGAGGACTAGCGGGGGGGGTGAACACCGGGGAGCTGTTTTTT
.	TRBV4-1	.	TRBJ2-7	CASSQDLAGRPYEQYF	TGCGCCAGCAGCCAAGATTTGGCGGGACGACCCTACGAGCAGTACTTC
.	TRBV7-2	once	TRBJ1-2	CASSLGGSNMIYGYTF	TGTGCCAGCAGCTTAGGAGGGTCCAACATGATCTATGGCTACACCTTC
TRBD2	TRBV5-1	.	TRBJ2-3	CASSPGTSGSWTDTQYF	TGCGCCAGCAGCCCGGGGACTAGCGGGAGTTGGACAGATACGCAGTATTTT
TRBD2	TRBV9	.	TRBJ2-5	CASSVAAGVQETQYF	TGTGCCAGCAGCGTAGCGGCGGGGGTCCAAGAGACCCAGTACTTC
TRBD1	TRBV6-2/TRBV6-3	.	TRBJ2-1	CASSYSLGQGSYNEQFF	TGTGCCAGCAGTTACTCGTTAGGACAGGGCTCCTACAATGAGCAGTTCTTC
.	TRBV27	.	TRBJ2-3	CASRALAADTQYF	TGTGCCAGCAGAGCCTTAGCTGCAGATACGCAGTATTTT
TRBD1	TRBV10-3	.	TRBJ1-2	CAISTGDYGYTF	TGTGCCATCAGTACAGGGGACTATGGCTACACCTTC
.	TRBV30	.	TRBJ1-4	CAWNFGQVNEKLFF	TGTGCCTGGAATTTTGGGCAGGTTAATGAAAAACTGTTTTTT
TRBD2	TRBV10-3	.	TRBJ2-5	CAISEVAGVGETQYF	TGTGCCATCAGTGAGGTAGCGGGAGTTGGGGAGACCCAGTACTTC
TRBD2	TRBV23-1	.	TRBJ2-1	CASIHKYTETSYDEQFF	TGCGCCAGCATCCATAAATATACCGAGACTAGCTATGATGAGCAGTTCTTC